These 17 T cell receptor beta chains originate from one sample sequenced in a study of T cells after yellow fever vaccination. TCRdb reanalysed the 5' RACE reads using MiXCR and keeps one entry per CDR3 protein. The sample yields approximately 90,000 distinct CDR3 sequences, about 5.8% seen once. Sequencing was performed on CD8+ T cells sorted from PBMCs, taken 10 days after the yellow fever booster vaccination. All receptors derive from a man aged 18 to 29 who received the YFV17D yellow fever vaccine.

The gene calls are TRBV12-3 or TRBV12-4 and TRBJ1-5; 7 bases line up with TRBD1. This CDR3 spans 14 amino acids. V was pared by 3 bases and J by 7 bases, with 6 bases of the junction left unmatched. CDR3: CASSFRQGGQPQHF. CDR3 nucleotide sequence: TGTGCCAGCAGTTTTCGGCAGGGGGGCCAGCCCCAGCATTTT.

This clonotype was observed a handful of times. The V call is TRBV6-2 or TRBV6-3, the J call TRBJ2-5; no definite D call. The CDR3 covers 12 residues. Trimming removed 8 bases at V and 3 bases at J, with 10 bases between. Germline CDR1 and CDR2: MNHEY and SVGEGT. CDR3 nucleotide sequence: TGTGCCAGCCAATCCTTTAAAGAGACCCAGTACTTC. Translating it yields CASQSFKETQYF.

The chain is built from TRBV5-6 and TRBJ2-7; 7 nucleotides agree with TRBD1. CDR1 and CDR2 from the germline V gene are SGHDT and YYEEEE. V was pared by 2 bases and J by 9 bases, with 14 bases of the junction left unmatched. CDR3 length equals 15 residues. The CDR3 region is CASSFGRGLSTMQYV. CDR3 sequence (DNA): TGTGCCAGCAGCTTCGGCAGGGGGTTGTCTACGATGCAGTACGTC.

The rearrangement links TRBV4-1 to TRBJ2-3; 7 bases are shared with TRBD2. Per germline, CDR1 MGHRA and CDR2 YSYEKL. This CDR3 has 13 amino acids. Unmatched junction bases numbered 1, after V lost 6 bases and J lost 1 base. The CDR3 spells CASRAGRTDTQYF. The CDR3 DNA reads TGCGCCAGCAGAGCGGGGCGCACAGATACGCAGTATTTT.

J is TRBJ2-7 and V is TRBV5-5; 12 nucleotides agree with TRBD2. V lost 4 bases, J lost 0 bases, and 2 bases stayed unmatched. From germline, CDR1 is SGHKS and CDR2 YYEKEE (reference sequence). CDR3 length: 15 amino acids. CDR3 in DNA: TGTGCCAGCAGCAAGACTAGCGGGGGCTCCTACGAGCAGTACTTC. Protein: CASSKTSGGSYEQYF.

By proportion, this clonotype is medium-sized. This chain connects TRBV6-4 to TRBJ2-3, with 7 bases aligning to TRBD1. Germline values: CDR1 MRHNA, CDR2 SNTAGT. J gave up 3 bases and V 6 bases, and 6 bases lay outside the gene matches. The CDR3 is 14 amino acids. CDR3 nucleotide sequence: TGTGCCAGCAGCCCTGGACAGGCAACAGATACGCAGTATTTT. It is translated as CASSPGQATDTQYF.

This clonotype was seen only a few times. The chain carries TRBV7-2 and TRBJ2-7, with 12 bases identical to TRBD2. This CDR3 spans 14 amino acids. The J segment lost 2 bases and the V segment lost 4 bases, leaving 0 bases of the junction unmatched. The germline CDR1 and CDR2 sequences are SGHTA and FQGNSA. The CDR3 loop is CASSSSGGAYEQYV. For the CDR3, the DNA is TGTGCCAGCAGCTCTAGCGGGGGGGCCTACGAGCAGTACGTC.

This chain connects TRBV20-1 to TRBJ2-1, with TRBD2 matching over 10 bases. The CDR3 has 17 amino acids. Germline V gene data show CDR1 as DFQATT and CDR2 as SNEGSKA (reference sequence). The V and J ends lost 2 bases and 5 bases, in that order; junction bases with no gene match: 12. The CDR3 here is CSARSYSGRAVHNEQFF. In DNA form, the CDR3 reads TGCAGTGCTAGAAGTTACAGCGGGAGGGCAGTCCACAATGAGCAGTTCTTC.

The V and J genes are TRBV29-1 and TRBJ2-7; D tentatively fits TRBD1 or TRBD2 (5 bases each). V lost 6 bases to trimming and J lost 3 bases, with 12 bases between them. The CDR3 extends over 12 amino acids. Germline V CDR1 and CDR2: SQVTM, ANQGSEA. This CDR3 reads CSVRAGYYEQYF. CDR3 bases: TGCAGCGTGAGGGCAGGGTACTACGAGCAGTACTTC.

This clonotype was seen a few times. The rearrangement uses TRBV6-6 and TRBJ1-4; D is perhaps TRBD1 (6 bases). Germline CDR1 MNHNY, CDR2 SVGAGI (reference sequence). The V end lost 8 bases, the J end lost 5 bases, and 18 bases lay between the germline ends. This CDR3 is built from 15 residues. CDR3 amino acids: CASHPPGEWNEKLFF. DNA of the CDR3: TGTGCCAGCCACCCTCCAGGGGAATGGAATGAAAAACTGTTTTTT.

This clonotype was found a few times. The rearrangement joins TRBV10-3 to TRBJ2-5; 7 bases are shared with TRBD1. V shed 3 bases and J 5 bases; nucleotides not matched to a gene: 12. Germline CDR1 ENHRY, CDR2 SYGVKD. CDR3 length: 16 amino acids. Here the CDR3 DNA reads TGTGCCATCAGTGATAGGGGACAGAAAAGGGAGGAGACCCAGTACTTC. Encoded protein: CAISDRGQKREETQYF.

This clonotype came up a few times. The V gene is TRBV24-1, the J gene TRBJ1-2; possible D gene TRBD1, 6 bases. V shed 4 bases and J shed 4 bases, with 12 bases lying between them. Germline lookup yields CDR1 KGHDR and CDR2 SFDVKD. This CDR3 has 14 amino acids. The CDR3 DNA sequence: TGTGCCACCAGTGACTCGACAGGCTTCTATGGCTACACCTTC. Protein product: CATSDSTGFYGYTF.

This clonotype was detected a few times. The rearrangement joins TRBV28 to TRBJ1-5; TRBD1 aligns across 7 bases. V shed 2 bases, J shed 7 bases, and the junction held 8 bases outside the gene matches. The CDR3 consists of 15 residues. Per germline, CDR1 MDHEN and CDR2 SYDVKM. The CDR3 loop is CASSLIGGSGQPQHF. DNA of the CDR3: TGTGCCAGCAGTTTAATAGGGGGCTCAGGACAGCCCCAGCATTTT. The whole variable domain, remainder taken from reference TRBV28 and TRBJ1-5, is DVKVTQSSRYLVKRTGEKVFLECVQDMDHENMFWYRQDPGLGLRLIYFSYDVKMKEKGDIPEGYSVSREKKERFSLILESASTNQTSMYLCASSLIGGSGQPQHFGDGTRLSIL.

This clonotype was picked up many times. The chain carries TRBV5-4 and TRBJ1-2; D unresolved. Trimming took off 4 bases at V and 13 bases at J, with 26 bases between the two ends. Looked up from germline, CDR1 is SGHNT and CDR2 is YYREEE (reference sequence). The CDR3 runs to 15 residues. CDR3 in amino acids: CASSPLATAAPDSTF. The CDR3 coding sequence is TGTGCCAGCAGCCCCCTAGCCACAGCGGCCCCAGACTCCACCTTC.

This clonotype was counted between two and nine times. This chain uses TRBV12-3 or TRBV12-4 with TRBJ2-3; 7 bases agree with TRBD1. The CDR3 is made up of 16 amino acids. Unmatched junction bases numbered 7, after V lost 2 bases and J lost 2 bases. The CDR3 DNA reads TGTGCCAGCAGTTTACCAAAGGGGGCCCCCACAGATACGCAGTATTTT. It translates to CASSLPKGAPTDTQYF.

V gene TRBV6-2 or TRBV6-3 combines with J gene TRBJ2-5; 10 positions match TRBD2. With 4 bases clipped from V and 1 base from J, the junction kept 3 bases outside the gene matches. CDR3 size: 15 residues. The germline CDR1 and CDR2 sequences are MNHEY and SVGEGT. This chain's CDR3 is CASSSLAGAQETQYF. CDR3 sequence (DNA): TGTGCCAGCAGTTCTCTAGCGGGGGCCCAAGAGACCCAGTACTTC.

This clonotype was counted many times. The gene calls are TRBV9 and TRBJ2-3; 7 bases match TRBD2. This CDR3 contains 16 residues. Unmatched junction bases numbered 8, after V lost 2 bases and J lost 2 bases. The germline V gene has CDR1 SGDLS and CDR2 YYNGEE. The DNA of the CDR3 is TGTGCCAGCAGCGTTGAAGCGGGGACGGTCACAGATACGCAGTATTTT. Protein product: CASSVEAGTVTDTQYF.